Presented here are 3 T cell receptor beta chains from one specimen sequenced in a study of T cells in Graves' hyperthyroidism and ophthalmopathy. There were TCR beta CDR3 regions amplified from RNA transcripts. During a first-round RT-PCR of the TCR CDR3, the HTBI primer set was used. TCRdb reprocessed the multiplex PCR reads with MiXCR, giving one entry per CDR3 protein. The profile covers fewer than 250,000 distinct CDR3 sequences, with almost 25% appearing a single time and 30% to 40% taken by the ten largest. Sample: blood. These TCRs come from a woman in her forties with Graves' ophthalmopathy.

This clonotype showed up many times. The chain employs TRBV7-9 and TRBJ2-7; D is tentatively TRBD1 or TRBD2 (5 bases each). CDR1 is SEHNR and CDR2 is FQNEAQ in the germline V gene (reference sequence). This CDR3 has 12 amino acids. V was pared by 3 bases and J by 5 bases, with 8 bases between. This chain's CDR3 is CASSLGVDEQYF. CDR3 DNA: TGTGCCAGCAGCTTGGGGGTCGACGAGCAGTACTTC.

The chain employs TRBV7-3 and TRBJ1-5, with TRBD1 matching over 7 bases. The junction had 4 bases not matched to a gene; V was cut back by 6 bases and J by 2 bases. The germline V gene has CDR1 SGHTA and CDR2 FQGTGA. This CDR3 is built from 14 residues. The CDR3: CASRRQGGNQPQHF. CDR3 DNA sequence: TGTGCCAGCAGAAGACAGGGTGGCAATCAGCCCCAGCATTTT.

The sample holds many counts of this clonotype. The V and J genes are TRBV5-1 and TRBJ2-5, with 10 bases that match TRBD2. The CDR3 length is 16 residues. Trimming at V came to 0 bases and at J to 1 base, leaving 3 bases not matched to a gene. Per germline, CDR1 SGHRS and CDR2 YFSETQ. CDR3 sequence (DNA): TGCGCCAGCAGCTTGGTCGGGACTAGCGCCCAAGAGACCCAGTACTTC. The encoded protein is CASSLVGTSAQETQYF.